Shown below are 25 T cell receptor beta chains from a single sample sequenced in a study of OX40 agonist ivuxolimab in advanced cancers. The repertoire was sequenced with immunoSEQ multiplex PCR; TCRdb's copy has only in-frame clones and lacks some. The data show over 60,000 clones, about nine tenths seen once. Sequenced material: CD4+ or CD8+ T cells sorted from blood, taken in a trial of the OX40 agonist ivuxolimab. The receptor set was obtained from an adult with an advanced solid tumor such as melanoma, head and neck, liver or kidney cancer.

This chain links TRBV11-3 with TRBJ2-3; D might be TRBD2 (6 bases). The V gene's germline CDR1 is SGHNT and CDR2 YENEEA. The CDR3 has 19 residues. Trimming shortened V by 6 bases and J by 0 bases, and 25 bases separated the two germline ends. The CDR3 DNA reads as TGTGCCAGCAGTAGGAGGGAACTTCGCACCAAGTTTAGCACAGATACGCAGTATTTT. It codes for CASSRRELRTKFSTDTQYF.

The chain employs TRBV6-6 and TRBJ2-2, with TRBD1 identical over 7 bases. Germline values: CDR1 MNHNY, CDR2 SVGAGI (reference sequence). The CDR3 length is 13 residues. V trimming: 11 bases; J trimming: 4 bases; junction bases outside the gene matches: 7. CDR3 DNA sequence: TGTGCCGTTAGGACAGGCGCCACCGGGGAGCTGTTTTTT. Encoded protein: CAVRTGATGELFF.

V and J are TRBV5-6 and TRBJ1-6; 7 bases agree with TRBD1. The germline V gene has CDR1 SGHDT and CDR2 YYEEEE. V gave up 4 bases and J gave up 14 bases; unmatched junction bases: 12. The CDR3 spans 14 residues. The CDR3 DNA is TGTGCCAGCAGCCAGGGACAGCCCATTCAATCCCTCCACTTT. Translation gives CASSQGQPIQSLHF.

This chain links TRBV7-2 with TRBJ2-1; D gene uncertain. The CDR3 is made up of 13 amino acids. Germline loops: CDR1 SGHTA, CDR2 FQGNSA. Trimming shortened V by 1 base and J by 9 bases, and 10 bases separated the two germline ends. The CDR3 sequence is CASSLDWQSEQFF. The CDR3 DNA follows: TGTGCCAGCAGCTTAGATTGGCAGAGTGAGCAGTTCTTC.

This clone was observed a single time. This chain uses TRBV10-3 with TRBJ2-7, with 14 bases matching TRBD2. With V trimmed by 6 bases and J by 6 bases, 13 bases remained unmatched. This CDR3 region has 17 residues. The germline CDR1 and CDR2 sequences are ENHRY and SYGVKD. The chain's CDR3 is CAIRDVLGLAGGSEQYF. CDR3 bases: TGTGCCATCAGGGACGTCCTCGGACTAGCGGGAGGTAGCGAGCAGTACTTC.

The chain is built from TRBV7-2 and TRBJ2-2, with TRBD2 matching over 7 bases. Per the germline V gene, CDR1 is SGHTA and CDR2 is FQGNSA. The junction had 18 bases not matched to a gene; V was cut back by 4 bases and J by 7 bases. The CDR3 covers 18 residues. The CDR3 region has the DNA TGTGCCAGCAGCTCTACATCTCGCGGGAGACTTAGTATCGGGGAGCTGTTTTTT. Translated, it gives CASSSTSRGRLSIGELFF.

This clone was observed once. The chain uses TRBV28 and TRBJ2-7, with D unresolved. In germline, CDR1 is MDHEN, CDR2 SYDVKM. The ends were cut back, 5 bases at V and 5 bases at J, with 13 bases in the middle. The CDR3 length is 13 residues. The CDR3 nucleotides are TGTGCCAGCAGTATCCCCGTTATTGACGAGCAGTACTTC. Translated, it gives CASSIPVIDEQYF. Variable domain in full (rest from reference TRBV28 and TRBJ2-7): DVKVTQSSRYLVKRTGEKVFLECVQDMDHENMFWYRQDPGLGLRLIYFSYDVKMKEKGDIPEGYSVSREKKERFSLILESASTNQTSMYLCASSIPVIDEQYFGPGTRLTVT.

The chain uses TRBV29-1 and TRBJ2-1, with no clear D. Germline lookup yields CDR1 SQVTM and CDR2 ANQGSEA. The V and J ends lost 4 bases and 3 bases respectively, with 7 bases between them. CDR3 size: 12 residues. CDR3: CSVVTDYNEQFF. DNA for the CDR3: TGCAGCGTTGTAACGGACTACAATGAGCAGTTCTTC.

The genes are TRBV4-1 and TRBJ2-7, with 9 bases aligning to TRBD2. This CDR3 has 20 residues. The V gene's germline CDR1 is MGHRA and CDR2 YSYEKL. With V trimmed by 0 bases and J by 1 base, 16 bases remained unmatched. The CDR3 DNA reads as TGCGCCAGCAGCCAAGATTTGGTTGTTGGGCGGGAGGGCACATCCTACGAGCAGTACTTC. Amino acid sequence: CASSQDLVVGREGTSYEQYF.

This clone has a single count. This chain uses TRBV9 with TRBJ2-3, with D possibly being TRBD2 (6 bases). The V gene's germline CDR1 is SGDLS and CDR2 YYNGEE. The V end lost 0 bases, the J end lost 4 bases, and 9 bases lay between the germline ends. This CDR3 is built from 14 residues. The chain's CDR3 is CASSVAGVSDTQYF. The CDR3 bases are TGTGCCAGCAGCGTAGCGGGAGTCTCAGATACGCAGTATTTT.

J is TRBJ1-1 and V is TRBV18; tentative D call: TRBD1 (6 bases). The V end was cut by 4 bases, the J end by 3 bases, with 24 bases between. This CDR3 is built from 18 residues. Germline CDR1 reads KGHSH; CDR2 reads LQKENI. CDR3 amino acids: CASSQMTGGSAGDTEAFF. As DNA, the CDR3 is TGTGCCAGCTCACAGATGACAGGCGGGTCCGCAGGGGACACTGAAGCTTTCTTT.

The V and J genes are TRBV11-3 and TRBJ1-1; no definite D call. CDR3 length: 17 residues. The germline gives CDR1 SGHNT, CDR2 YENEEA. V lost 1 base, J lost 4 bases, and 19 bases lay in between. The CDR3 DNA follows: TGTGCCAGCAGCTTAGTCGGTGTGGGGTGGAAGGGCACTGAAGCTTTCTTT. Its translation is CASSLVGVGWKGTEAFF.

The V gene is TRBV7-9, the J gene TRBJ2-7; the match to TRBD2 covers 9 bases. The CDR3 covers 14 residues. The J segment lost 4 bases and the V segment lost 4 bases, leaving 5 bases of the junction unmatched. The germline V gene has CDR1 SEHNR and CDR2 FQNEAQ (reference sequence). The CDR3 bases are TGTGCCAGCAGCTCGGCTAGCGGGAATTACGAGCAGTACTTC. It codes for CASSSASGNYEQYF.

This chain joins TRBV18 and TRBJ1-5; 8 bases fit TRBD1. Germline V CDR1 and CDR2: KGHSH, LQKENI. CDR3 length: 15 residues. The ends lost 6 bases at V and 3 bases at J; junction bases unmatched: 7. The CDR3 here is CASSRGQEHNQPQHF. The CDR3 nucleotides are TGTGCCAGCTCTCGGGGACAGGAACACAATCAGCCCCAGCATTTT.

The genes are TRBV5-4 and TRBJ1-5; D not certain. The germline V gene has CDR1 SGHNT and CDR2 YYREEE (reference sequence). V lost 0 bases and J lost 6, with 10 bases in between. The length of the CDR3 is 14 residues. CDR3 nucleotide sequence: TGTGCCAGCAGCTTGGGGGGTGAGGGTCAGCCCCAGCATTTT. Residues: CASSLGGEGQPQHF.

V gene TRBV7-9 combines with J gene TRBJ2-7, with 7 bases identical to TRBD1. With V trimmed by 5 bases and J by 1 base, 11 bases remained unmatched. This CDR3 is 16 amino acids long. Germline values: CDR1 SEHNR, CDR2 FQNEAQ (reference sequence). This CDR3 reads CASSTIGTALSYEQYF. For the CDR3, the DNA is TGTGCCAGCAGCACTATCGGGACAGCCCTTTCCTACGAGCAGTACTTC.

This clone is a singleton in its sample. The chain is built from TRBV6-1 and TRBJ2-7; 9 positions match TRBD2. This CDR3 region has 15 residues. Germline CDR1 MNHNS, CDR2 SASEGT. Losses at the gene ends were 4 bases for V and 3 bases for J; bases not matched to a gene: 7. The CDR3 DNA reads as TGTGCCAGCAGTGGGGGGACTAGCCCTATCTACGAGCAGTACTTC. Residues: CASSGGTSPIYEQYF.

This chain joins TRBV9 and TRBJ1-1; 7 bases are a match to TRBD1. This CDR3 is 18 amino acids long. Germline V gene lookup returns CDR1 SGDLS and CDR2 YYNGEE. The J segment lost 0 bases and the V segment lost 4 bases, leaving 15 bases of the junction unmatched. The CDR3 nucleotides read TGTGCCAGCAGCCAGGACGCTTATCAGGGACAGTTGAACACTGAAGCTTTCTTT. Translated, it gives CASSQDAYQGQLNTEAFF.

This clone appeared a few times. V and J are TRBV30 and TRBJ1-2, with D unclear. Germline CDR1 and CDR2: GTSNPN and SVGIG (reference sequence). This CDR3 is 16 amino acids long. V lost 7 bases and J lost 4, with 25 bases in between. Here the CDR3 reads CASTRVGPAAGYGYTF. CDR3 DNA sequence: TGTGCCTCCACCCGGGTCGGACCGGCTGCTGGCTATGGCTACACCTTC.

The V and J genes are TRBV6-5 and TRBJ1-5; D ambiguous. The germline V and J ends were trimmed by 3 bases and 6 bases, with 12 bases remaining between them. This CDR3 comprises 14 residues. Germline V gene data show CDR1 as MNHEY and CDR2 as SVGAGI. The CDR3 loop reads CASSYNRAGQPQHF. The CDR3 nucleotides read TGTGCCAGCAGTTATAACCGGGCCGGTCAGCCCCAGCATTTT.

The chain employs TRBV29-1 and TRBJ2-3, with 7 bases lining up with TRBD2. The CDR3 runs to 14 residues. V was pared by 5 bases and J by 2 bases, with 7 bases of the junction left unmatched. Germline V gene sequence: CDR1 SQVTM, CDR2 ANQGSEA. CDR3 residues: CSVLSGKATDTQYF. CDR3 coding DNA: TGCAGCGTTCTGAGCGGGAAAGCCACAGATACGCAGTATTTT.

The chain recombines TRBV6-5 with TRBJ2-5; TRBD2 matches 11 bases. Germline V gives CDR1 MNHEY, CDR2 SVGAGI. The CDR3 is 16 amino acids. J gave up 3 bases and V 0 bases, and 3 bases lay outside the gene matches. The CDR3 DNA is TGTGCCAGCAGTTACTCGGGGACTAGCGGAAAAGAGACCCAGTACTTC. Protein product: CASSYSGTSGKETQYF.

The genes are TRBV5-4 and TRBJ1-2; perhaps TRBD1 as D (5 bases). The CDR3 consists of 14 residues. The germline V gene encodes CDR1 SGHNT and CDR2 YYREEE (reference sequence). The germline V and J ends were trimmed by 4 bases and 2 bases, with 12 bases remaining between them. DNA for the CDR3: TGTGCCAGCAGCGTACAGACAGAGAACTATGGCTACACCTTC. This encodes CASSVQTENYGYTF.

This chain uses TRBV19 with TRBJ1-5; D possibly corresponds to TRBD1 (5 bases). Trimming removed 9 bases from V and 2 bases from J, with 14 bases in between. The CDR3 consists of 14 residues. Germline V gene lookup returns CDR1 LNHDA and CDR2 SQIVND (reference sequence). The CDR3 bases are TGTGCCAGCCAACCGGGGGTGGGCAATCAGCCCCAGCATTTT. Its protein is CASQPGVGNQPQHF. Full variable domain (remainder filled in from reference TRBV19 and TRBJ1-5): DGGITQSPKYLFRKEGQNVTLSCEQNLNHDAMYWYRQDPGQGLRLIYYSQIVNDFQKGDIAEGYSVSREKKESFPLTVTSAQKNPTAFYLCASQPGVGNQPQHFGDGTRLSIL.

The gene calls are TRBV10-1 and TRBJ2-3, with TRBD1 matching over 7 bases. J was trimmed by 10 bases and V by 0 bases; bases with no gene match: 4. In germline, CDR1 is WNHNN, CDR2 SYGVQD (reference sequence). The CDR3 length is 13 residues. DNA of the CDR3: TGCGCCAGCAGTGAGTCACAGGGGACGGCGCAGTATTTT. Translating gives CASSESQGTAQYF.